These 11 T cell receptor beta chains originate from one sample sequenced in a study of T-cell reconstitution after alpha-beta-depleted transplantation in children. As it was prepared, the TCRbeta library received unique molecular identifiers. TCRdb re-analysed the PCR reads in MiXCR, keeping a single row per CDR3 protein. The sample has 500,000 to 750,000 distinct CDR3 sequences; roughly 27% are singletons. The starting material was PBMCs, obtained before TCRalphabeta/CD19-depleted stem cell transplant. Receptor source: a boy younger than two with Wiskott-Aldrich syndrome, due to receive a stem cell transplant.

This clonotype showed up just a few times. The chain combines TRBV20-1 with TRBJ2-7; D gene uncertain. CDR1 DFQATT and CDR2 SNEGSKA come from the germline V gene (reference sequence). CDR3 length: 14 amino acids. V was clipped by 0 bases and J by 2 bases, with 11 bases between them. The chain's CDR3 is CSARDARGPYEQYF. The CDR3 DNA is TGCAGTGCTAGAGATGCCCGCGGTCCCTACGAGCAGTACTTC.

This clonotype was picked up a small number of times. The rearrangement links TRBV7-3 to TRBJ2-2; D gene ambiguous. This CDR3 spans 13 amino acids. Trimming cost V 5 bases and J 6 bases, with 10 bases left between them. Germline V gene data show CDR1 as SGHTA and CDR2 as FQGTGA. CDR3 coding DNA: TGTGCCAGCAGCCCATGGAGTTCCGGGGAGCTGTTTTTT. Protein sequence: CASSPWSSGELFF.

J is TRBJ2-7 and V is TRBV15; D is possibly TRBD1 (5 bases). Trimming cost V 0 bases and J 3 bases, with 9 bases left between them. The CDR3 extends over 14 amino acids. Germline lookup yields CDR1 LNHNV and CDR2 YYDKDF (reference sequence). The CDR3 region has the DNA TGTGCCACCAGCAGAGAAAGACAGATCTACGAGCAGTACTTC. Translating gives CATSRERQIYEQYF.

Only a few counts were recorded for this clonotype. The chain combines TRBV18 with TRBJ2-3; the D gene is possibly TRBD1 (5 bases). With 3 bases removed from V and 5 bases from J, the gap between germline ends came to 9 bases. Germline CDR1 and CDR2: KGHSH and LQKENI. The CDR3 runs 13 residues. The DNA of the CDR3 is TGTGCCAGCTCACCGCGGCAGGGAGATACGCAGTATTTT. It is translated as CASSPRQGDTQYF.

This chain links TRBV5-1 with TRBJ2-7, with TRBD2 matching over 16 bases. CDR3 length: 18 residues. Germline trimming cut 2 bases from V and 3 bases from J; bases unmatched to any gene: 8. Germline V gene data show CDR1 as SGHRS and CDR2 as YFSETQ. CDR3 bases: TGCGCCAGCAGCTTTTTGGGACTAGCGGGAGGGCCCAACTACGAGCAGTACTTC. It yields the protein CASSFLGLAGGPNYEQYF.

This clonotype showed up just a few times. The chain combines TRBV20-1 with TRBJ2-3; D possibly uses TRBD1 or TRBD2 (6 bases each). V shed 0 bases and J shed 3 bases, with 10 bases lying between them. The CDR3 runs 14 residues. Germline assignment: CDR1 DFQATT and CDR2 SNEGSKA (reference sequence). CDR3 DNA: TGCAGTGCTAGAGAGGGGGCGGGAACAGATACGCAGTATTTT. Amino acids: CSAREGAGTDTQYF.

This chain links TRBV7-6 with TRBJ2-3; D is tentatively TRBD1 or TRBD2 (5 bases each). V lost 4 bases, J lost 2 bases, and 16 bases lay in between. Germline values: CDR1 SGHVS, CDR2 FNYEAQ. This CDR3 has 16 residues. The CDR3 reads CASSSPRDRTTDTQYF. In DNA form, the CDR3 reads TGTGCCAGCAGCTCACCCCGGGACCGAACCACAGATACGCAGTATTTT. Filled out from reference TRBV7-6 and TRBJ2-3, the complete variable domain reads GAGVSQSPRYKVTKRGQDVALRCDPISGHVSLYWYRQALGQGPEFLTYFNYEAQQDKSGLPNDRFSAERPEGSISTLTIQRTEQRDSAMYRCASSSPRDRTTDTQYFGPGTRLTVL.

This clonotype was recorded only once. The chain joins TRBV25-1 to TRBJ2-4; weak D call: TRBD2 (5 bases). The germline CDR1 and CDR2 sequences are MGHDK and SYGVNS. V was cut by 3 bases and J by 4 bases, with 7 bases left in between. The CDR3 consists of 13 residues. The chain's CDR3 is CASSEGGKNIQYF. CDR3 nucleotide sequence: TGTGCCAGCAGTGAGGGCGGGAAAAACATTCAGTACTTC.

This sequence joins TRBV12-3 or TRBV12-4 and TRBJ2-1; 9 positions agree with TRBD2. This CDR3 is 16 amino acids long. With V trimmed by 3 bases and J by 3 bases, 6 bases remained unmatched. DNA of the CDR3: TGTGCCAGCAGTTTTTCTCGCGGGAGGGGCTACAATGAGCAGTTCTTC. Its protein product is CASSFSRGRGYNEQFF.

DNA of the CDR3: TGCAGTGCTGGTACGCGGGACAGGAATCAGCCCCAGCATTTT. Amino acid sequence: CSAGTRDRNQPQHF. This chain joins TRBV20-1 and TRBJ1-5; 8 positions agree with TRBD1. Germline loops: CDR1 DFQATT, CDR2 SNEGSKA (reference sequence). J lost 4 bases, V lost 5 bases, and 7 bases had no gene match. CDR3 length: 14 residues.

This clonotype showed up just a few times. This chain joins TRBV5-1 and TRBJ2-3, with D perhaps TRBD1 (6 bases). CDR3 length equals 14 residues. Trimming cost V 2 bases and J 5 bases, with 12 bases left between them. Germline assignment: CDR1 SGHRS and CDR2 YFSETQ. In DNA, the CDR3 is TGCGCCAGCAGCTTTGGACAGCCGGGAGATACGCAGTATTTT. It specifies CASSFGQPGDTQYF. Drawing the rest from reference TRBV5-1 and TRBJ2-3, the complete variable domain is KAGVTQTPRYLIKTRGQQVTLSCSPISGHRSVSWYQQTPGQGLQFLFEYFSETQRNKGNFPGRFSGRQFSNSRSEMNVSTLELGDSALYLCASSFGQPGDTQYFGPGTRLTVL.